Described below is a single T cell receptor beta chain sequence and its context. Its antigen is as yet unknown. The data originate from a study of shared clonotypes between healthy human individuals. Study-level information: The donor group consisted of a couple of women and three men, aged 18 to 49.

In the original analysis: ImmunoSEQ sequences covered only the junction and lacked quality scores; filtering therefore differed. Some clones are missing from TCRdb's copy, which holds only in-frame ones; the method was immunoSEQ multiplex PCR. V and J calls and clone size follow that table, whereas D and trimming were derived from the DNA. The sample lists roughly 1 million clones; roughly 70% were seen once. Study-level results: Naive subsets usually exceeded memory subsets in estimated richness. Clonotypes shared by all four donors outscored non-shared clonotypes in generation probability.

The V gene's germline CDR1 is SQVTM and CDR2 ANQGSEA. The V gene lost 6 bases and the J gene lost 7 bases, with 12 bases spanning the gap. The CDR3 is 11 residues long. The receptor was derived from a man aged 18-30 years in good health. The chain is built from TRBV29-1 and TRBJ1-1; D is unresolved. The sequencing sample was made of memory CD4+ T cells sorted from blood. Indicated subset: CD45RA-negative fraction. The DNA of the CDR3 is TGCAGCGTCCAGAGTCCCCTTGAAGCTTTCTTT. Its translation: CSVQSPLEAFF.